The 15 T cell receptor beta chains listed next were all sequenced from one sample in a study of monozygotic twins with cystic fibrosis. Libraries were prepared by immunoSEQ multiplex PCR; TCRdb keeps only in-frame clonotypes and omits some of them. The sample holds approximately 33,000 clones, approximately 84% seen once. The specimen was blood. Receptors originate from a girl aged 2 to 10 with cystic fibrosis.

The rearrangement uses TRBV7-2 and TRBJ2-3; D is ambiguous. The CDR3 extends over 13 amino acids. Trimming cost V 6 bases and J 2 bases, with 9 bases left between them. Germline CDR1 SGHTA, CDR2 FQGNSA. The CDR3: CASSGEYTDTQYF. The CDR3, as DNA: TGTGCCAGCAGTGGCGAGTACACAGATACGCAGTATTTT. Combining the CDR3 with reference TRBV7-2 and TRBJ2-3 gives the whole variable domain GAGVSQSPSNKVTEKGKDVELRCDPISGHTALYWYRQSLGQGLEFLIYFQGNSAPDKSGLPSDRFSAERTGGSVSTLTIQRTQQEDSAVYLCASSGEYTDTQYFGPGTRLTVL.

The chain carries TRBV18 and TRBJ1-3, with D possibly TRBD1 on 5 matching bases. Trimming took off 3 bases at V and 0 bases at J, with 9 bases between the two ends. CDR3 length: 15 amino acids. Germline-derived CDR1 and CDR2 are KGHSH and LQKENI. This CDR3 reads CASSPTATSGNTIYF. The CDR3 DNA is TGTGCCAGCTCACCGACAGCGACCTCTGGAAACACCATATATTTT.

This chain joins TRBV7-9 and TRBJ2-2; 9 positions agree with TRBD2. The CDR3 is made up of 18 amino acids. CDR1 and CDR2 (germline): SEHNR, FQNEAQ (reference sequence). J was trimmed by 2 bases and V by 5 bases; bases with no gene match: 12. CDR3 DNA: TGTGCCAGCAGCCCCTCCGTCGCGACTAGCGGAAACACCGGGGAGCTGTTTTTT. It yields the protein CASSPSVATSGNTGELFF.

The chain joins TRBV7-2 to TRBJ2-5; TRBD2 might be the D (5 bases). Germline V gene data show CDR1 as SGHTA and CDR2 as FQGNSA. The CDR3 spans 15 residues. The germline V and J ends were trimmed by 1 base and 3 bases, with 12 bases remaining between them. The CDR3 DNA follows: TGTGCCAGCAGCTTAGAACCCTGGCGGGAAGAGACCCAGTACTTC. Its protein product is CASSLEPWREETQYF. The variable domain in full, with the rest retrieved from reference TRBV7-2 and TRBJ2-5, is GAGVSQSPSNKVTEKGKDVELRCDPISGHTALYWYRQSLGQGLEFLIYFQGNSAPDKSGLPSDRFSAERTGGSVSTLTIQRTQQEDSAVYLCASSLEPWREETQYFGPGTRLLVL.

The chain combines TRBV6-6 with TRBJ2-5; the match to TRBD1 covers 9 bases. The CDR3 has 14 residues. Germline V CDR1 and CDR2: MNHNY, SVGAGI (reference sequence). The J segment lost 1 base and the V segment lost 6 bases, leaving 3 bases of the junction unmatched. The CDR3 sequence is CASRSDRGQETQYF. The CDR3 DNA follows: TGTGCCAGCAGATCGGACAGGGGCCAAGAGACCCAGTACTTC.

The chain recombines TRBV25-1 with TRBJ1-2; unclear D gene. The CDR3 length is 11 residues. Trimming cost V 2 bases and J 7 bases, with 5 bases left between them. Germline V gives CDR1 MGHDK, CDR2 SYGVNS. Written as DNA, the CDR3 is TGTGCCAGCAGTGAAGTCGCTGGCTACACCTTC. Amino acids: CASSEVAGYTF.

The chain has TRBV9 and TRBJ2-5; 8 nucleotides match TRBD2. Trimming at V came to 0 bases and at J to 1 base, leaving 8 bases not matched to a gene. From germline, CDR1 is SGDLS and CDR2 YYNGEE. CDR3 length: 17 amino acids. CDR3 protein: CASSVANQRGPQETQYF. The CDR3 DNA sequence: TGTGCCAGCAGCGTAGCTAACCAGCGGGGGCCCCAAGAGACCCAGTACTTC.

The chain links TRBV9 to TRBJ2-7; D remains unclear. V shed 2 bases and J shed 1 base, with 7 bases lying between them. The germline V gene encodes CDR1 SGDLS and CDR2 YYNGEE. The CDR3 loop spans 13 amino acids. CDR3 sequence reads: CASSVGGSYEQYF. The DNA of the CDR3 is TGTGCCAGCAGCGTGGGTGGATCCTACGAGCAGTACTTC. The complete variable domain, with remaining parts taken from reference TRBV9 and TRBJ2-7, reads DSGVTQTPKHLITATGQRVTLRCSPRSGDLSVYWYQQSLDQGLQFLIQYYNGEERAKGNILERFSAQQFPDLHSELNLSSLELGDSALYFCASSVGGSYEQYFGPGTRLTVT.

The chain couples TRBV5-6 to TRBJ2-7; TRBD1 agrees at 7 bases. The V and J ends lost 4 bases and 3 bases, in that order; junction bases with no gene match: 7. This CDR3 has 14 residues. CDR1 and CDR2 (germline): SGHDT, YYEEEE. CDR3 sequence reads: CASSPGQARYEQYF. CDR3 nucleotide sequence: TGTGCCAGCAGCCCCGGACAGGCTCGCTACGAGCAGTACTTC. The full variable domain, its missing parts supplied by reference TRBV5-6 and TRBJ2-7, is DAGVTQSPTHLIKTRGQQVTLRCSPKSGHDTVSWYQQALGQGPQFIFQYYEEEERQRGNFPDRFSGHQFPNYSSELNVNALLLGDSALYLCASSPGQARYEQYFGPGTRLTVT.

The gene calls are TRBV14 and TRBJ2-1; possibly TRBD1 for D (6 bases). Germline CDR1 SGHDN, CDR2 FVKESK. The CDR3 contains 13 residues. Deletions cut 9 bases from V and 2 bases from J, with 11 bases between. The CDR3 bases are TGTGCCAGTACCTGGGGGCCCTACAATGAGCAGTTCTTC. Translation: CASTWGPYNEQFF.

V usage is TRBV6-4 and J usage is TRBJ1-6, with TRBD1 matching 11 bases. The germline V gene has CDR1 MRHNA and CDR2 SNTAGT. The CDR3 is made up of 14 amino acids. V gave up 3 bases and J gave up 9 bases; unmatched junction bases: 1. The CDR3 DNA is TGTGCCAGCAGTGATGGACAGGGGGCTTCACCCCTCCACTTT. It translates to CASSDGQGASPLHF.

CDR3 in DNA: TGTGCCAGCAGCCAAGCGACTAGCGGCCAAGAGACCCAGTACTTC. Its protein product is CASSQATSGQETQYF. The V gene is TRBV4-2, the J gene TRBJ2-5, with 9 bases matching TRBD2. From germline, CDR1 is LGHNA and CDR2 YNFKEQ. This CDR3 is built from 15 residues. V dropped 1 base and J dropped 1; count of bases not matched to a gene: 1.

The rearrangement joins TRBV2 to TRBJ2-1; D is ambiguous. This CDR3 has 11 amino acids. In germline, CDR1 is SNHLY, CDR2 FYNNEI. V was pared by 9 bases and J by 9 bases, with 12 bases between. CDR3: CASNGGIEQFF. CDR3 DNA: TGTGCCAGTAATGGTGGGATTGAGCAGTTCTTC.

This rearrangement joins TRBV6-5 to TRBJ2-1, with 9 positions matching TRBD1. The germline CDR1 and CDR2 sequences are MNHEY and SVGAGI. Losses at the gene ends were 6 bases for V and 6 bases for J; bases not matched to a gene: 9. CDR3 length equals 15 residues. The CDR3 reads CASSPGTGTPNEQFF. The CDR3, as DNA: TGTGCCAGCAGCCCCGGGACAGGGACCCCCAATGAGCAGTTCTTC.

The count of this clone is one. J is TRBJ2-5 and V is TRBV9; 9 bases fit TRBD2. Trimming at V came to 1 base and at J to 4 bases, leaving 8 bases not matched to a gene. Germline CDR1 and CDR2: SGDLS and YYNGEE. The CDR3 sequence is 16 residues long. The chain's CDR3 is CASSVLPAGGTETQYF. The CDR3 nucleotides read TGTGCCAGCAGCGTACTCCCAGCGGGGGGCACAGAGACCCAGTACTTC.